This TCR beta chain is from a study of metastatic and nonmetastatic thyroid tumors (dated by TCRdb to 2020 to 2022). A note on the overall study: Repertoires were compared across peripheral blood and tumor or nodule tissue samples from malignant and benign thyroid patients.

This clone came up a few times. What this receptor recognizes is not known. This may arise from a read error, as a much more abundant clone is one base away. The receptor library was made with PCR. Sequencer: Illumina HiSeq 4000. High-throughput sequencing was used to profile the CDR3 region of the TCR beta-chain in every patient. For the original study's pipeline: CDR3 differences across clinicopathological groups were used to build a classifier for discriminating distant-metastatic papillary thyroid cancer patients. To measure repertoire diversity the researchers used the Shannon index, while the Morisita-Horn index served to gauge how similar the tumor and blood repertoires were. TCRdb passed the public sequencing reads through fastp at Q25 and MiXCR, retaining productive beta sequences. The authors' filters were not applied to this entry. The sample includes tens of thousands of clones, with under 15% observed a single time. Approximately 8.8% of the sample goes to the ten largest clones.

General conclusions and limits of the study: In both blood and tumor samples, TCR beta diversity was reported to be significantly higher in malignant tumors than in benign nodules.

From cysteine to phenylalanine, the CDR3 is 16 amino acids long. The only DNA kept is the CDR3, 48 bases in frame from the first base. V and J are truncated by 0 bases and 6 bases respectively, leaving an intervening sequence of 15 bases. CDR1 MNHEY and CDR2 SVGAGI were looked up in the germline V gene. No patient had received any treatment before thyroid surgery. Patient clinical samples collected from 2012 to 2018 were retrospectively analysed using T-cell receptor beta sequencing. The source of this sequence is a female donor with papillary thyroid cancer or a benign thyroid nodule (not recorded which). Some clones in this sample may be carry-over from other donors' samples. Material: tumor tissue. Rearrangement joined TRBV6-5 to TRBJ1-5; the D region possibly corresponds to TRBD1 (5 bases align). At the DNA level, the sequence is TGTGCCAGCAGTTACTCTGTGACGGGGCTTCCTCAGCCCCAGCATTTT. It translates as CASSYSVTGLPQPQHF.